Detailed here is one TCR beta chain. These data are taken from a study of beta chain features in type 1 diabetes. Sequenced material consisted of expressed TCRB transcripts (all of the isolated RNA was reverse transcribed). Clones were read by immunoSEQ multiplex PCR, and TCRdb kept only the in-frame ones, dropping some. The data hold about 400,000 clones, with roughly an eighth observed a single time. The sequenced sample consisted of naive CD4+ T cells from blood. The TCR was taken from a man between 18 and 35 years old in good health.

The CDR3 loop reads CASSLVGMAGQETQYF. Here the CDR3 DNA reads TGTGCCAGCAGCTTAGTGGGCATGGCGGGGCAAGAGACCCAGTACTTC. The V call is TRBV7-8, the J call TRBJ2-5, with D tentatively TRBD2 (6 bases). The CDR3 loop spans 16 amino acids. CDR1 SGHVS and CDR2 FQNEAQ come from the germline V gene. V lost 1 base and J 2 bases, leaving 14 bases between the germline ends.